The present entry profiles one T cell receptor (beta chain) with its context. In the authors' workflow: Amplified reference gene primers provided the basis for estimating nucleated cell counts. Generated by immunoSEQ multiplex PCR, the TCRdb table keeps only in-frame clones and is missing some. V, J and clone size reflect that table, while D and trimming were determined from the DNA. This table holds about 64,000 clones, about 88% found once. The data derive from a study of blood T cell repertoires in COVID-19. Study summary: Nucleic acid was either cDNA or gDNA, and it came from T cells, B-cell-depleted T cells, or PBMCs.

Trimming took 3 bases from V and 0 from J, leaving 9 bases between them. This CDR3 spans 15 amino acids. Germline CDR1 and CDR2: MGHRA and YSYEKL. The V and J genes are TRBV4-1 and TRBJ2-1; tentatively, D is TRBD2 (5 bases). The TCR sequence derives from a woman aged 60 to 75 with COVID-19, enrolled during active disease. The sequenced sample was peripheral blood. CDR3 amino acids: CASSHPGSSYNEQFF. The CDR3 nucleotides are TGCGCCAGCAGCCATCCGGGGAGCTCCTACAATGAGCAGTTCTTC.